The 16 T cell receptor beta chains below were found in one sample sequenced in a study of T cells in Graves' hyperthyroidism and ophthalmopathy. RNA transcripts provided the source from which TCR beta CDR3 regions were amplified. HTBI primers drove first-round RT-PCR of the TCR CDR3. MiXCR, applied by TCRdb to the multiplex PCR reads, yields one record per CDR3 protein. The sample comprises 300,000 to 450,000 distinct CDR3 sequences, roughly 13% of which are singletons, and around 9.2% rests with the top ten. The sequenced sample was blood. The receptors originated from a woman between 18 and 30 years old with Graves' hyperthyroidism.

This clonotype was counted ten times or more. V gene TRBV5-1 combines with J gene TRBJ2-2, with 11 nucleotides matching TRBD2. Germline trimming cut 4 bases from V and 3 bases from J; bases unmatched to any gene: 5. This CDR3 comprises 16 residues. Per germline, CDR1 SGHRS and CDR2 YFSETQ. For the CDR3, the DNA is TGCGCCAGCAGCGTGGGGACTAGCGGCTACACCGGGGAGCTGTTTTTT. Residues: CASSVGTSGYTGELFF.

In its sample, this clonotype was seen many times. This chain connects TRBV6-2 or TRBV6-3 to TRBJ1-2; perhaps TRBD1 as D (5 bases). Germline CDR1 MNHEY, CDR2 SVGEGT. The CDR3 is 15 residues long. Trimming cost V 7 bases and J 4 bases, with 19 bases left between them. For the CDR3, the DNA is TGTGCCAGCACCGGAAGAGGTCGGACATTCTATGGCTACACCTTC. Residues: CASTGRGRTFYGYTF.

Many counts were recorded for this clonotype. The CDR3 loop is CASSLETGLSQPQHF. In nucleotides, the CDR3 is TGTGCCAGCAGCTTAGAAACAGGGTTGAGCCAGCCCCAGCATTTT. The V and J genes are TRBV7-2 and TRBJ1-5; maybe TRBD1 (6 bases). Trimming cost V 1 base and J 7 bases, with 14 bases left between them. CDR1 SGHTA and CDR2 FQGNSA come from the germline V gene. CDR3 length: 15 amino acids.

This clonotype occurred many times. This chain joins TRBV20-1 and TRBJ2-7; 9 bases agree with TRBD1. The CDR3 covers 15 residues. Per the germline V gene, CDR1 is DFQATT and CDR2 is SNEGSKA (reference sequence). Trimming at V came to 3 bases and at J to 2 bases, leaving 8 bases not matched to a gene. The CDR3 region is CSASGPDRGPYEQYF. The CDR3 DNA follows: TGCAGTGCTAGTGGCCCGGACAGGGGCCCCTACGAGCAGTACTTC.

This clonotype came up a few times. This sequence joins TRBV7-3 and TRBJ2-1; 7 bases align to TRBD2. CDR1 SGHTA and CDR2 FQGTGA come from the germline V gene. This CDR3 has 15 amino acids. With V trimmed by 3 bases and J by 6 bases, 8 bases remained unmatched. CDR3 in DNA: TGTGCCAGCAGCTTCGTTGGGGGGGGGGGCAATGAGCAGTTCTTC. Protein: CASSFVGGGGNEQFF.

Remarks on this clonotype: A much larger clone differs by one base, so this may be a read error. The J gene is TRBJ2-5, the V gene TRBV25-1; the D call may be TRBD1 or TRBD2 (5 bases each). Trimming shortened V by 1 base and J by 7 bases, and 16 bases separated the two germline ends. CDR3 length: 15 amino acids. In germline, CDR1 is MGHDK, CDR2 SYGVNS. The CDR3 reads CASSESPQGRGTQYF. DNA for the CDR3: TGTGCCAGCAGTGAATCCCCCCAGGGACGGGGGACCCAGTACTTC.

This clonotype turned up a few times. Being one base from a much bigger clone, this may be a read error. The chain has TRBV11-2 and TRBJ1-5; possibly TRBD1 for D (6 bases). Germline values: CDR1 SGHAT, CDR2 FQNNGV. The CDR3 has 14 amino acids. V dropped 7 bases and J dropped 6 bases, with 16 bases sitting between them. CDR3 DNA sequence: TGTGCCAGCATAGGACAGATCTTCAGTCAGCCCCAGCATTTT. Protein: CASIGQIFSQPQHF.

The chain recombines TRBV7-9 with TRBJ1-2; tentative D call: TRBD1 (5 bases). Germline CDR1 and CDR2: SEHNR and FQNEAQ (reference sequence). This CDR3 is 13 amino acids long. V lost 4 bases and J lost 6, with 12 bases in between. CDR3 in DNA: TGTGCCAGCAGCTACGACAGAAAGAATGGCTACACCTTC. Its translation: CASSYDRKNGYTF.

This clonotype came up many times. The chain couples TRBV5-8 to TRBJ2-1; possibly TRBD2 for D (5 bases). Trimming took off 2 bases at V and 5 bases at J, with 11 bases between the two ends. This CDR3 contains 14 residues. The germline gives CDR1 SGHTS, CDR2 YDEGEE. The CDR3 sequence is CASSLLVRDNEQFF. CDR3 DNA sequence: TGTGCCAGCAGCTTACTAGTGAGGGACAATGAGCAGTTCTTC.

This clonotype was observed at least ten times. V and J are TRBV2 and TRBJ2-6; D might be TRBD1 (6 bases). CDR3 length: 16 residues. V was trimmed by 0 bases and J by 2 bases, leaving 8 bases between them. Germline CDR1 SNHLY, CDR2 FYNNEI. The CDR3 sequence: CASSEARQAGANVLTF. DNA of the CDR3: TGTGCCAGCAGTGAAGCGAGACAGGCTGGGGCCAACGTCCTGACTTTC.

Only a few counts were recorded for this clonotype. The chain has TRBV20-1 and TRBJ2-1; TRBD2 matches at 10 bases. There are 16 residues in the CDR3. Germline CDR1 DFQATT, CDR2 SNEGSKA (reference sequence). The chain's CDR3 is CRSLSGSGGVYNEQFF. CDR3 bases: TGCAGATCCCTAAGTGGGAGCGGGGGGGTATACAATGAGCAGTTCTTC.

The chain uses TRBV29-1 and TRBJ2-7; a weak D match, TRBD1 (6 bases). CDR3 length: 12 residues. The V and J ends lost 6 bases and 3 bases respectively, with 12 bases between them. Germline V gives CDR1 SQVTM, CDR2 ANQGSEA. CDR3 region: CSVTPGVYEQYF. CDR3 nucleotides: TGCAGCGTGACTCCAGGGGTCTACGAGCAGTACTTC.

The chain employs TRBV7-9 and TRBJ1-4, with a tentative D call TRBD1 (6 bases). Deletions cut 5 bases from V and 5 bases from J, with 15 bases between. CDR3 length: 15 amino acids. Germline lookup yields CDR1 SEHNR and CDR2 FQNEAQ (reference sequence). This chain's CDR3 is CASSDGTTRNEKLFF. The CDR3 DNA reads as TGTGCCAGCAGCGACGGGACAACGCGAAATGAAAAACTGTTTTTT.

This clonotype appeared many times. The chain links TRBV12-3 or TRBV12-4 to TRBJ1-3; D not certain. The CDR3 length is 15 residues. Trimming removed 8 bases from V and 0 bases from J, with 14 bases in between. The CDR3 protein is CASGEDGFSGNTIYF. In nucleotides, the CDR3 is TGTGCCAGCGGGGAAGACGGATTCTCTGGAAACACCATATATTTT.

This clonotype was seen a handful of times. CDR3 loop: CASPPSAQHF. Written as DNA, the CDR3 is TGTGCCAGCCCACCTTCCGCCCAGCATTTT. V usage is TRBV14 and J usage is TRBJ1-5, with D hard to call. Trimming shortened V by 8 bases and J by 11 bases, and 10 bases separated the two germline ends. CDR1 is SGHDN and CDR2 is FVKESK in the germline V gene. This CDR3 has 10 amino acids.

This clonotype was recorded at least ten times. The DNA of the CDR3 is TGTGCCAGCAGTGAAGAGTTTGGTACTGAAGCTTTCTTT. Amino acids: CASSEEFGTEAFF. This rearrangement joins TRBV2 to TRBJ1-1; D unresolved. Germline V gives CDR1 SNHLY, CDR2 FYNNEI. The CDR3 totals 13 residues. Trimming stripped 1 base from V and 5 bases from J, with 8 bases between.